Below, 29 T cell receptor beta chains from the same sample are listed, as sequenced in a study of CD8 T cells in Susac syndrome. RNA amounts of 0.5 to 1 ug underwent reverse transcription with random hexamers. TCRdb reanalysed the immunoSEQ multiplex PCR reads using MiXCR and keeps one entry per CDR3 protein. Of a few hundred thousand distinct CDR3 sequences in the sample, approximately 95% are singletons; the top ten hold around 0.08%. The sequencing input was CD4+ T cells from PBMCs. The receptor set was obtained from a human donor with multiple sclerosis.

This chain joins TRBV7-2 and TRBJ1-2, with a tentative D call TRBD1 (5 bases). The CDR3 totals 13 residues. Trimming took off 5 bases at V and 6 bases at J, with 13 bases between the two ends. Looked up from germline, CDR1 is SGHTA and CDR2 is FQGNSA. CDR3 nucleotide sequence: TGTGCCAGCAGCCACCAGGGTGTCGATGGCTACACCTTC. Protein: CASSHQGVDGYTF.

The chain is built from TRBV4-1 and TRBJ2-3, with D unclear. The CDR3 contains 13 residues. V lost 5 bases, J lost 1 base, and 7 bases lay in between. Germline V CDR1 and CDR2: MGHRA, YSYEKL. DNA for the CDR3: TGCGCCAGCAGCTTGTCAGGCACAGATACGCAGTATTTT. It specifies CASSLSGTDTQYF.

J is TRBJ2-1 and V is TRBV7-2; 9 bases match TRBD2. The CDR3 extends over 15 amino acids. Germline values: CDR1 SGHTA, CDR2 FQGNSA. V gave up 2 bases and J gave up 3 bases; unmatched junction bases: 2. CDR3: CASSLSAGGYNEQFF. DNA of the CDR3: TGTGCCAGCAGCTTATCAGCGGGGGGCTACAATGAGCAGTTCTTC.

V gene TRBV20-1 combines with J gene TRBJ2-2; 10 nucleotides line up with TRBD1. Trimming at V came to 6 bases and at J to 7 bases, leaving 8 bases not matched to a gene. CDR1 is DFQATT, CDR2 SNEGSKA, per germline (reference sequence). The length of the CDR3 is 14 residues. DNA for the CDR3: TGCAGTGCCCCGGGACAGGGGAGCAACGGGGAGCTGTTTTTT. Translating gives CSAPGQGSNGELFF.

The chain uses TRBV11-2 and TRBJ2-1, with 10 bases aligning to TRBD2. The CDR3 consists of 15 residues. Looked up from germline, CDR1 is SGHAT and CDR2 is FQNNGV. The junction had 7 bases not matched to a gene; V was cut back by 5 bases and J by 6 bases. CDR3 amino acids: CASSEGSGGFNEQFF. As DNA, the CDR3 is TGTGCCAGCAGCGAAGGTAGCGGGGGGTTCAATGAGCAGTTCTTC.

The CDR3 region is CASSHLRSGGAQEQFF. The CDR3 DNA reads TGTGCCAGCAGCCATCTTCGGAGCGGGGGGGCCCAAGAGCAGTTCTTC. The chain combines TRBV7-9 with TRBJ2-1; 10 bases match TRBD2. The CDR3 is 16 residues long. Trimming took 5 bases from V and 10 from J; bases not matched to a gene: 14. The germline V gene has CDR1 SEHNR and CDR2 FQNEAQ (reference sequence).

The chain employs TRBV12-3 or TRBV12-4 and TRBJ1-5; 7 nucleotides match TRBD1. The CDR3 has 15 amino acids. Unmatched junction bases numbered 5, after V lost 2 bases and J lost 4 bases. This CDR3 reads CASSLRGTVNQPQHF. The CDR3 DNA reads as TGTGCCAGCAGTTTACGGGGGACAGTGAATCAGCCCCAGCATTTT.

V usage is TRBV5-1 and J usage is TRBJ2-5; D perhaps matches TRBD2 (6 bases). The CDR3 consists of 13 residues. CDR1 is SGHRS, CDR2 YFSETQ, per germline. The V and J ends lost 2 bases and 5 bases respectively, with 10 bases between them. This CDR3 reads CASSFGLTETQYF. CDR3 bases: TGCGCCAGCAGCTTCGGACTAACGGAGACCCAGTACTTC.

This chain connects TRBV19 to TRBJ1-6; TRBD1 might be the D (6 bases). Trimming cost V 8 bases and J 5 bases, with 10 bases left between them. The germline gives CDR1 LNHDA, CDR2 SQIVND (reference sequence). This CDR3 has 13 amino acids. CDR3 DNA sequence: TGTGCCAGTTCAGGGGTACATAATTCACCCCTCCACTTT. Amino acid sequence: CASSGVHNSPLHF.

J is TRBJ2-7 and V is TRBV5-4; TRBD2 matches at 12 bases. J gave up 0 bases and V 4 bases, and 5 bases lay outside the gene matches. CDR3 length: 16 amino acids. CDR1 and CDR2 from the germline V gene are SGHNT and YYREEE (reference sequence). The DNA for the CDR3 is TGTGCCAGCAGCCCAGGACTAGCGGGGAGCTCCTACGAGCAGTACGTC. It specifies CASSPGLAGSSYEQYV.

V gene TRBV9 combines with J gene TRBJ2-3; 14 bases fit TRBD2. Germline V gene lookup returns CDR1 SGDLS and CDR2 YYNGEE. The CDR3 length is 17 residues. Trimming at V came to 4 bases and at J to 4 bases, leaving 8 bases not matched to a gene. CDR3 DNA: TGTGCCAGCAGCATAACCGGACTAGCGGGGGGCCCAGATACGCAGTATTTT. Translating gives CASSITGLAGGPDTQYF.

V is TRBV29-1 and J is TRBJ2-4; tentatively, D is TRBD2 (7 bases). Looked up from germline, CDR1 is SQVTM and CDR2 is ANQGSEA. The length of the CDR3 is 16 residues. V lost 6 bases and J lost 3, with 21 bases in between. CDR3 sequence (DNA): TGCAGCGTCGGGCCTCGAAGGGGGGGGAACAAAAACATTCAGTACTTC. Residues: CSVGPRRGGNKNIQYF.

The chain combines TRBV29-1 with TRBJ1-1; D is unclear. CDR3 length: 11 residues. Germline CDR1 and CDR2: SQVTM and ANQGSEA. V was trimmed by 7 bases and J by 1 base, leaving 7 bases between them. The CDR3, as DNA: TGCAGCGGTACCAAGAACACTGAAGCTTTCTTT. Its translation is CSGTKNTEAFF.

This clonotype appeared once. V is TRBV9 and J is TRBJ2-5; D possibly matches TRBD1 or TRBD2 (5 bases each). The CDR3 length is 14 residues. CDR1 and CDR2 (germline): SGDLS, YYNGEE. V lost 4 bases to trimming and J lost 5 bases, with 15 bases between them. The CDR3 is CASSPSREGETQYF. In DNA, the CDR3 is TGTGCCAGCAGCCCCTCCAGAGAGGGGGAGACCCAGTACTTC.

The chain combines TRBV15 with TRBJ2-3; D ambiguous. Germline CDR1 LNHNV, CDR2 YYDKDF (reference sequence). The CDR3 is made up of 14 amino acids. V lost 2 bases and J lost 1, with 7 bases in between. CDR3 nucleotides: TGTGCCACCAGCAGATTACTTGGCACAGATACGCAGTATTTT. Protein sequence: CATSRLLGTDTQYF.

This chain links TRBV7-9 with TRBJ1-5, with D possibly TRBD1 on 5 matching bases. The CDR3 extends over 17 amino acids. Germline CDR1 SEHNR, CDR2 FQNEAQ (reference sequence). V lost 4 bases and J lost 1, with 17 bases in between. Written as DNA, the CDR3 is TGTGCCAGCAGCTATGGCGGAGGCAGGGCGAGCAATCAGCCCCAGCATTTT. Translated: CASSYGGGRASNQPQHF.

The chain links TRBV14 to TRBJ2-6; possibly TRBD1 or TRBD2 for D (5 bases each). Germline V gives CDR1 SGHDN, CDR2 FVKESK. The CDR3 covers 15 residues. V shed 6 bases and J shed 3 bases, with 12 bases lying between them. CDR3 sequence (DNA): TGTGCCAGCAGTCCTAAGGGGAGTGGGGCCAACGTCCTGACTTTC. This translates into CASSPKGSGANVLTF. The full variable domain, completed using reference TRBV14 and TRBJ2-6, is EAGVTQFPSHSVIEKGQTVTLRCDPISGHDNLYWYRRVMGKEIKFLLHFVKESKQDESGMPNNRFLAERTGGTYSTLKVQPAELEDSGVYFCASSPKGSGANVLTFGAGSRLTVL.

The J gene is TRBJ2-5, the V gene TRBV9; the match to TRBD2 covers 12 bases. The CDR3 runs 17 residues. J was trimmed by 4 bases and V by 3 bases; bases with no gene match: 10. Per the germline V gene, CDR1 is SGDLS and CDR2 is YYNGEE. The CDR3 DNA reads as TGTGCCAGCAGCGCCCTAGCGGGGGGGCCTGGGGGAGAGACCCAGTACTTC. It yields the protein CASSALAGGPGGETQYF.

The chain has TRBV29-1 and TRBJ2-2; 11 bases align to TRBD2. The CDR3 loop spans 14 amino acids. Unmatched junction bases numbered 9, after V lost 7 bases and J lost 8 bases. CDR1 is SQVTM, CDR2 ANQGSEA, per germline. The CDR3 sequence is CSASLAGGPGELFF. The CDR3 DNA sequence: TGCAGCGCTTCGCTAGCGGGGGGCCCTGGGGAGCTGTTTTTT.

CDR3 DNA sequence: TGTGCCAGCAGTGGGAGCCCGGGCCGTCAGCAGTTCTTC. This gives the protein CASSGSPGRQQFF. The chain recombines TRBV27 with TRBJ2-1; tentative D call: TRBD2 (5 bases). Between the trimmed V and J ends, which lost 5 bases and 11 bases, there was a span of 16 bases. The germline V gene encodes CDR1 MNHEY and CDR2 SMNVEV (reference sequence). The CDR3 contains 13 residues.

The CDR3 DNA is TGTGCCAGCAGCCACCCGCCGAAAGGCGCCGGGGAGCTGTTTTTT. Its protein product is CASSHPPKGAGELFF. The chain employs TRBV3-1 and TRBJ2-2; no clear D gene. CDR3 size: 15 residues. V lost 3 bases and J lost 6, with 14 bases in between. Germline lookup yields CDR1 LGHDT and CDR2 YNNKEL (reference sequence).

CDR3 loop: CSVGGRTYGYTF. The CDR3, as DNA: TGCAGCGTTGGGGGGCGGACCTATGGCTACACCTTC. The chain carries TRBV29-1 and TRBJ1-2; D is possibly TRBD1 (6 bases). Germline lookup yields CDR1 SQVTM and CDR2 ANQGSEA. With 4 bases removed from V and 4 bases from J, the gap between germline ends came to 10 bases. This CDR3 spans 12 amino acids.

The rearrangement uses TRBV18 and TRBJ2-7, with D unresolved. Trimming took 0 bases from V and 6 from J, leaving 12 bases between them. The CDR3 covers 14 residues. Germline lookup yields CDR1 KGHSH and CDR2 LQKENI. The CDR3 region has the DNA TGTGCCAGCTCACCACCCGAGGCTGGGGTCGAGCAGTACTTC. This sequence encodes CASSPPEAGVEQYF.

This clonotype was found once. This chain connects TRBV13 to TRBJ1-6, with D hard to call. V gave up 3 bases and J gave up 0 bases, with 21 bases separating them. This CDR3 comprises 20 residues. Germline CDR1 is PRHDT and CDR2 is FYEKMQ (reference sequence). CDR3 bases: TGTGCCAGCAGCTTGTCAACGCAACTTGGGTTTAGCTCCTATAATTCACCCCTCCACTTT. This codes for CASSLSTQLGFSSYNSPLHF.

This chain joins TRBV18 and TRBJ2-7; D remains ambiguous. The CDR3 totals 10 residues. V shed 5 bases and J shed 11 bases, with 10 bases lying between them. Germline loops: CDR1 KGHSH, CDR2 LQKENI. CDR3 sequence reads: CASSVASEYF. CDR3 bases: TGTGCCAGCTCAGTCGCCTCGGAGTACTTC.

This rearrangement joins TRBV29-1 to TRBJ1-5; maybe TRBD1 (6 bases). CDR1 SQVTM and CDR2 ANQGSEA come from the germline V gene. This CDR3 is 13 amino acids long. Trimming left V 4 bases short and J 3 bases short, with 10 bases between. CDR3 protein: CSVADRSNQPQHF. As DNA, the CDR3 is TGCAGCGTTGCGGACAGATCCAATCAGCCCCAGCATTTT.

This rearrangement joins TRBV12-3 or TRBV12-4 to TRBJ2-5, with unresolved D. Trimming took off 8 bases at V and 1 base at J, with 11 bases between the two ends. This CDR3 is 13 amino acids long. CDR3 region: CASVRAAQETQYF. CDR3 nucleotides: TGTGCCAGCGTCCGGGCCGCCCAAGAGACCCAGTACTTC.

The gene calls are TRBV12-3 or TRBV12-4 and TRBJ2-7; 14 bases line up with TRBD2. This CDR3 has 16 residues. The junction had 7 bases not matched to a gene; V was cut back by 6 bases and J by 3 bases. CDR3 amino acids: CASSLTGLAGVYEQYV. The CDR3 coding sequence is TGTGCCAGCAGCCTAACGGGACTAGCGGGGGTCTACGAGCAGTACGTC.

The chain recombines TRBV15 with TRBJ2-3; no reliable D call. The CDR3 is 13 residues long. V lost 6 bases to trimming and J lost 9 bases, with 16 bases between them. Germline CDR1 is LNHNV and CDR2 is YYDKDF (reference sequence). This chain's CDR3 is CATRVGIGKTQYF. CDR3 nucleotide sequence: TGTGCCACCAGGGTGGGGATAGGGAAGACGCAGTATTTT.